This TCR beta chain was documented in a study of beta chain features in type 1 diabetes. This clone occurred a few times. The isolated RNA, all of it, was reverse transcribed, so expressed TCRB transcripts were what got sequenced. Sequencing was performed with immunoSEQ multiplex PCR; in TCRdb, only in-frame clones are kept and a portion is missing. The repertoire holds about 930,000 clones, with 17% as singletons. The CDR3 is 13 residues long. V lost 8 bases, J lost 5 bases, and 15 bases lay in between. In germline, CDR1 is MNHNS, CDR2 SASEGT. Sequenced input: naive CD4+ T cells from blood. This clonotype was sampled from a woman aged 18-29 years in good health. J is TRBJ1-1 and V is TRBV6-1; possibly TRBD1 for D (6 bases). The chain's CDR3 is CASSDHGQTEAFF. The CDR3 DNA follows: TGTGCCAGCTCAGATCATGGACAGACTGAAGCTTTCTTT.